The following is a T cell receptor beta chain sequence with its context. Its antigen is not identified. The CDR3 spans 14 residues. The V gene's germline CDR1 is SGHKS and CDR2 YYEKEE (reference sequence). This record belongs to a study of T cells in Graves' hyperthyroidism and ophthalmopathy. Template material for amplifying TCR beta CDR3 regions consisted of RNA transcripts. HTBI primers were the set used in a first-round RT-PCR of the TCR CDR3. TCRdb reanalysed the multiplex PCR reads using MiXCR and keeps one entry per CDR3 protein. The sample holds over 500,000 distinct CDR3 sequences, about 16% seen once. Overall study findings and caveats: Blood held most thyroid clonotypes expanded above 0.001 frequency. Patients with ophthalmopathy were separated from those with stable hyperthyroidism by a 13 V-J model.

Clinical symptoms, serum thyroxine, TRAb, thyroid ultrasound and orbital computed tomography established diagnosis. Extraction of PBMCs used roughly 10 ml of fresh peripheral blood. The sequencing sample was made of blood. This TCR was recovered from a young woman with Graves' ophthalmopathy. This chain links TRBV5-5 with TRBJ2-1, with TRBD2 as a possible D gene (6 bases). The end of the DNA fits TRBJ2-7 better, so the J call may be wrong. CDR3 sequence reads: CASSSSGGSNEQYF. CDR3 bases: TGTGCCAGCAGCTCCTCCGGAGGGTCCAATGAGCAGTACTTC.